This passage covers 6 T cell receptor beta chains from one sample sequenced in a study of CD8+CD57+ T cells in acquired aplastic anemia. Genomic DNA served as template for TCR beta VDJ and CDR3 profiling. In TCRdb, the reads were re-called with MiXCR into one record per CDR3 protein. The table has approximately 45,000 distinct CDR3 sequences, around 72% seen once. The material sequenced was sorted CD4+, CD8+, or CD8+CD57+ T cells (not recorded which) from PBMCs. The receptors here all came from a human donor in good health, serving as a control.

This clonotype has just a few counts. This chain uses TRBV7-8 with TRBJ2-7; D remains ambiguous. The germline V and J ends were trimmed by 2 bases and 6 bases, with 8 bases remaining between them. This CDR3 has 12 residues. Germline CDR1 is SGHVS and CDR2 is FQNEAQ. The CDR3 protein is CASSLPGGEQYF. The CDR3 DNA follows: TGTGCCAGCAGCTTACCCGGCGGCGAGCAGTACTTC.

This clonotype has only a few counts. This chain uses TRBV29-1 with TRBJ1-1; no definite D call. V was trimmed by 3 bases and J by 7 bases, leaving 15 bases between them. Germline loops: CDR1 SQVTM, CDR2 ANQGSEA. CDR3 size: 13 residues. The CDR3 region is CSVERQHRSEAFF. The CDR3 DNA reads TGCAGCGTTGAGCGGCAGCATCGAAGTGAAGCTTTCTTT.

CDR3 region: CSARRRYNEQFF. Here the CDR3 DNA reads TGCAGTGCTAGGAGGAGGTACAATGAGCAGTTCTTC. The V and J genes are TRBV20-1 and TRBJ2-1; possibly TRBD2 for D (5 bases). Germline V gene data show CDR1 as DFQATT and CDR2 as SNEGSKA (reference sequence). Trimming cost V 3 bases and J 4 bases, with 7 bases left between them. The CDR3 consists of 12 residues.

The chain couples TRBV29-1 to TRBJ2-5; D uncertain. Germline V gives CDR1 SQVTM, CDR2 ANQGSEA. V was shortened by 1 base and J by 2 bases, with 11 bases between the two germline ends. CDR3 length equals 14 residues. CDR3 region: CSVEAPGTQETQYF. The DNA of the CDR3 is TGCAGCGTTGAAGCGCCCGGAACTCAAGAGACCCAGTACTTC.

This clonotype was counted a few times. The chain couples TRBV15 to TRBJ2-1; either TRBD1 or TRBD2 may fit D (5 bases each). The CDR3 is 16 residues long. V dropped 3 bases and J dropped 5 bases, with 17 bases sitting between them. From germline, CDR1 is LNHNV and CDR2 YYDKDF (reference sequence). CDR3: CATSRGRGTHDNEQFF. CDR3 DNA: TGTGCCACCAGCAGGGGACGTGGGACGCACGACAATGAGCAGTTCTTC. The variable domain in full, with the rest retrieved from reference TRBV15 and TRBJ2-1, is DAMVIQNPRYQVTQFGKPVTLSCSQTLNHNVMYWYQQKSSQAPKLLFHYYDKDFNNEADTPDNFQSRRPNTSFCFLDIRSPGLGDTAMYLCATSRGRGTHDNEQFFGPGTRLTVL.

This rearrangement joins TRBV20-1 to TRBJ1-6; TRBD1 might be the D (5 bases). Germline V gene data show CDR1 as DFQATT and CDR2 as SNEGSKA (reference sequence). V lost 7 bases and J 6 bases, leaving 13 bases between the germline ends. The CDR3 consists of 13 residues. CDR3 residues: CSEAIGANSPLHF. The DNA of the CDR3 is TGCAGTGAAGCGATCGGGGCTAATTCACCCCTCCACTTT.